The clone carrying this T cell receptor beta chain is a singleton in its sample. The target antigen is unknown. A patient was excluded if there was uncontrolled infection, other autoimmune disease, pregnancy or lactation. V was cut by 6 bases and J by 8 bases, with 21 bases left in between. The CDR3 is 15 amino acids. RNA transcripts served as the template for amplifying TCR beta CDR3 regions. A set of HTBI primers served as the primers for a first-round RT-PCR of the TCR CDR3. TCRdb processed the multiplex PCR reads anew with MiXCR; each CDR3 protein has one entry. This sample carries some 460,000 distinct CDR3 sequences, 15% to 18% of them seen once, and the ten largest clones take approximately 8%. The data originate from a study of T cells in Graves' hyperthyroidism and ophthalmopathy. Study-wide results and limits: Most thyroid-expanded clonotypes above 0.001 were also found in blood.

The chain uses TRBV12-3 or TRBV12-4 and TRBJ2-3; a possible D gene is TRBD1 (5 bases). Material for sequencing was blood. The sequence was obtained from a woman in her late teens or twenties with Graves' hyperthyroidism. The CDR3 sequence is CASSRPGLQKGTQYF. CDR3 DNA: TGTGCCAGCAGCCGACCAGGGCTACAGAAGGGTACGCAGTATTTT.